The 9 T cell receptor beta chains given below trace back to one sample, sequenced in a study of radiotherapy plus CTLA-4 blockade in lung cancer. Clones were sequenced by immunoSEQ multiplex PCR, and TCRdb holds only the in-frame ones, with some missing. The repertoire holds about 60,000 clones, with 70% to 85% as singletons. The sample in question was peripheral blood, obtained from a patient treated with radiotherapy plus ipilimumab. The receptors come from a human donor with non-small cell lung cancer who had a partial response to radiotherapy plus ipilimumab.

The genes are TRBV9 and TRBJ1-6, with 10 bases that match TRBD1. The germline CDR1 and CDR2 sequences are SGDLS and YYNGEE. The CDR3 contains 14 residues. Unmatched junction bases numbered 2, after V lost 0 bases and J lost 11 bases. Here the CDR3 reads CASSVEGQGTPLHF. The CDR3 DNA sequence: TGTGCCAGCAGCGTAGAGGGACAGGGGACACCCCTCCACTTT.

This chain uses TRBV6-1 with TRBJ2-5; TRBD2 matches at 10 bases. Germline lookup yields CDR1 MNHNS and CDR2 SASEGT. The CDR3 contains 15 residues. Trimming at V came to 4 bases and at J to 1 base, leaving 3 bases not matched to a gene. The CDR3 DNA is TGTGCCAGCAGTGCCCTAGCGGGGGCCCAAGAGACCCAGTACTTC. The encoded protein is CASSALAGAQETQYF.

CDR3 DNA: TGTGCCAGCAGCTTGAGCAGGATGGCTAATGAAAAACTGTTTTTT. Encoded protein: CASSLSRMANEKLFF. The genes are TRBV5-6 and TRBJ1-4; unclear D gene. This CDR3 spans 15 amino acids. The germline V gene encodes CDR1 SGHDT and CDR2 YYEEEE. Trimming stripped 1 base from V and 3 bases from J, with 10 bases between.

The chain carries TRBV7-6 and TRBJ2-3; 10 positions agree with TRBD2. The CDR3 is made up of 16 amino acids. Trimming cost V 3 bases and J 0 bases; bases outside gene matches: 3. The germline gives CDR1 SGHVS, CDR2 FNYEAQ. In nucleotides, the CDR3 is TGTGCCAGCAGCTTTGGACTAGCGGCTAGCACAGATACGCAGTATTTT. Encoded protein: CASSFGLAASTDTQYF.

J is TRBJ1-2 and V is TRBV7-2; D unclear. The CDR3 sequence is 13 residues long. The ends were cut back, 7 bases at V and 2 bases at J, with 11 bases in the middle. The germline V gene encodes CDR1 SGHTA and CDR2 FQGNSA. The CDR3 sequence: CASKPPSNYGYTF. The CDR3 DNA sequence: TGTGCCAGCAAACCACCAAGCAACTATGGCTACACCTTC.

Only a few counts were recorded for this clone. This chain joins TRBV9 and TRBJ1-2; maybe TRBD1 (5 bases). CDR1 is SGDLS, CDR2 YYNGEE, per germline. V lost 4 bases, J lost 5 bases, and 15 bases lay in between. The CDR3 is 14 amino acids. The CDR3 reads CASSSRQTRYGYTF. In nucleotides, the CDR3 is TGTGCCAGCAGCTCACGACAGACGCGGTATGGCTACACCTTC.

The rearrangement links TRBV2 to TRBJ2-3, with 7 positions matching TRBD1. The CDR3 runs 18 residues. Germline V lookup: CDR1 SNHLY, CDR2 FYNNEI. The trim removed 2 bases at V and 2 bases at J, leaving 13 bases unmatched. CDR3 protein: CASSESPRTGSYTDTQYF. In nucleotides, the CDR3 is TGTGCCAGCAGTGAATCCCCCCGGACAGGTTCATACACAGATACGCAGTATTTT.

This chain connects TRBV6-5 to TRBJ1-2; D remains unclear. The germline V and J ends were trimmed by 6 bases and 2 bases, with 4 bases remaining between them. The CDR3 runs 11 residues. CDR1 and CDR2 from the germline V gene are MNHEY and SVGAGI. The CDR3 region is CASRQNYGYTF. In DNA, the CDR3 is TGTGCCAGCAGACAGAACTATGGCTACACCTTC.

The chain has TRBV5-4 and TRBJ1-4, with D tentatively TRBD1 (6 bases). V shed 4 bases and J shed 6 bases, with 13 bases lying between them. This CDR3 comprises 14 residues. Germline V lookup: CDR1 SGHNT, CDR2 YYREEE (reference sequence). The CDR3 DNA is TGTGCCAGCAGCCCCGGGACAAGGGATGAAAAACTGTTTTTT. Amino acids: CASSPGTRDEKLFF.